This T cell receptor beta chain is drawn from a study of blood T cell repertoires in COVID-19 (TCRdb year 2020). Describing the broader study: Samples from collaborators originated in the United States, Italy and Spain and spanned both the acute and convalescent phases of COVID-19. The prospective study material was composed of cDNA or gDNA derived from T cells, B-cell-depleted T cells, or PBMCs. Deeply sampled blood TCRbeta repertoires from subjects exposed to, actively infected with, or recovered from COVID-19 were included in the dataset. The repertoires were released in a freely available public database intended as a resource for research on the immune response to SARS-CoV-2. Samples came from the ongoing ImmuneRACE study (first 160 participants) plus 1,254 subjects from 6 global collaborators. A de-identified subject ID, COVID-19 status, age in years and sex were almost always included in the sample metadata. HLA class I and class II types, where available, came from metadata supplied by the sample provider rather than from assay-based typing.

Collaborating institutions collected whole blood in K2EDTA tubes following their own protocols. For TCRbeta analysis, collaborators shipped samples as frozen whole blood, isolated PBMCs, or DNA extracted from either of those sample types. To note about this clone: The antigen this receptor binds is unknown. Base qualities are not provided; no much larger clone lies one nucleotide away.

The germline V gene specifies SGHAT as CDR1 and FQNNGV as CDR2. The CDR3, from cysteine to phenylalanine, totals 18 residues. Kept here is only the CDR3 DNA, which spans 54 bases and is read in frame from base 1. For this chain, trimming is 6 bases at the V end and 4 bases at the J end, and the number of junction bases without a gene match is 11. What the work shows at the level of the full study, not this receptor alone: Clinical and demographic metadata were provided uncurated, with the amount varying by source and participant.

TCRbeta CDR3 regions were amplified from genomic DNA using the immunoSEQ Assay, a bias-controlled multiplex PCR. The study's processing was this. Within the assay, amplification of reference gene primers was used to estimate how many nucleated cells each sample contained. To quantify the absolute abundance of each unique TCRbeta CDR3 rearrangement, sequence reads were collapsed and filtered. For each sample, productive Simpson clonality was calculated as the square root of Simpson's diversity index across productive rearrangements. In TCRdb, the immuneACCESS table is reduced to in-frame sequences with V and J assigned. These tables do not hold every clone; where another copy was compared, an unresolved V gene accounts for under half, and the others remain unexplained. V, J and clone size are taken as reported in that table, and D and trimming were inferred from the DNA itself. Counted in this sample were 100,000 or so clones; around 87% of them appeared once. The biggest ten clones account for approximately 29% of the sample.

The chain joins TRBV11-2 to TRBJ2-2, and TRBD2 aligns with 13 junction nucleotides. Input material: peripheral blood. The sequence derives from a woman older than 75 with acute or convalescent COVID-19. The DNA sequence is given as TGTGCCAGCAGGCAGCTTACTAGCGGGGGGGTCGGCACCGGGGAGCTGTTTTTT. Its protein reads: CASRQLTSGGVGTGELFF. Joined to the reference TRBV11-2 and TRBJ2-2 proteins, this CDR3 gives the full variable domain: EAGVAQSPRYKIIEKRQSVAFWCNPISGHATLYWYQQILGQGPKLLIQFQNNGVVDDSQLPKDRFSAERLKGVDSTLKIQPAKLEDSAVYLCASRQLTSGGVGTGELFFGEGSRLTVL.